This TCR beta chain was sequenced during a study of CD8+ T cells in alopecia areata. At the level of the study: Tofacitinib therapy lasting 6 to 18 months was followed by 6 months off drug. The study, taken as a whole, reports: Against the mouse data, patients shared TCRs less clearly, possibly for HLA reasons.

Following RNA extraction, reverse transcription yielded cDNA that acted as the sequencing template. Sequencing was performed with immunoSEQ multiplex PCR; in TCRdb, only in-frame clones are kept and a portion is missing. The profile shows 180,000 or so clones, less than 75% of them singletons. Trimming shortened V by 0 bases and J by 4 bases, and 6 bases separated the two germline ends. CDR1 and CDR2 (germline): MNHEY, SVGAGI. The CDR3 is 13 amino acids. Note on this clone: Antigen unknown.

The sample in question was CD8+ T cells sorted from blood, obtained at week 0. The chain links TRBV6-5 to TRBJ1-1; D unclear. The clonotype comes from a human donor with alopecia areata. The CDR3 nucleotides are TGTGCCAGCAGTTACTCGATATCCACTGAAGCTTTCTTT. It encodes CASSYSISTEAFF.